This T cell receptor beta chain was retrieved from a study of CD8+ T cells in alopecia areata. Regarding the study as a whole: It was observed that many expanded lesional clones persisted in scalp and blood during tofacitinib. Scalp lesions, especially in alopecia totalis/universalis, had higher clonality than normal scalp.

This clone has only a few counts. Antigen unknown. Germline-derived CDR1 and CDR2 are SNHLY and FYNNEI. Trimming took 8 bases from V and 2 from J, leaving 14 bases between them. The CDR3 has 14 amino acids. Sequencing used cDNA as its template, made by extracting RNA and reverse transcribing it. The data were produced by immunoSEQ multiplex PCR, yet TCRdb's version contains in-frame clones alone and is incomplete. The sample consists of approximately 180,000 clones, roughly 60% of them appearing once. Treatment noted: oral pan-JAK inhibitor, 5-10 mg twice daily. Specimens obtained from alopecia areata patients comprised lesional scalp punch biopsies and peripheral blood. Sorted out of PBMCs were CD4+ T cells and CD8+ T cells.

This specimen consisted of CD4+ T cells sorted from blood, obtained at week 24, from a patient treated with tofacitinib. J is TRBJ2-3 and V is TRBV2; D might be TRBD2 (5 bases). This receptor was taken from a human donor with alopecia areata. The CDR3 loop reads CASSLRAPTDTQYF. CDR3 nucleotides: TGTGCCAGCTCGCTGAGGGCCCCCACAGATACGCAGTATTTT.